The entry below describes one TCR beta chain. This specimen comes from a study of blood T cell repertoires in COVID-19. Whole-study context: COVID-19 samples collected from the United States, Italy and Spain covered acute and convalescent phases. PBMCs, B-cell-depleted T cells, or T cells provided the cDNA or gDNA that made up the material.

V was pared by 6 bases and J by 8 bases, with 8 bases of the junction left unmatched. Germline-derived CDR1 and CDR2 are MNHEY and SMNVEV (reference sequence). The CDR3 is 14 residues long. Original data processing: Amplification with reference gene primers provided the estimates of nucleated cell counts. Sequencing used immunoSEQ multiplex PCR; TCRdb keeps in-frame clones, though not all of them. The D gene and trimming were derived from the DNA, and the V and J assignments and clone size from that table. Counted here are about 60,000 clones, around 82% occurring once; the ten biggest clones make up roughly 6.8%.

The specimen sequenced was peripheral blood. This TCR derives from a human donor in a cohort sampled during active COVID-19. This sequence joins TRBV27 and TRBJ2-2, with 8 positions matching TRBD1. CDR3 amino acids: CASSLRGLRGELFF. For the CDR3, the DNA is TGTGCCAGCAGCCTCAGGGGGCTCCGGGGGGAGCTGTTTTTT.